Following are 14 T cell receptor beta chains from one sample sequenced in a study of memory CD4+ T cells and cytomegalovirus serostatus. Using immunoSEQ multiplex PCR, the repertoire was profiled, and TCRdb retains in-frame clones only, with some absent. The sample shows roughly 45,000 clones, just under 80% of them seen only once. The sort gate was single viable CD3+CD4+CD8-CD45RO+ cells for memory CD4+ T cells. The sequenced sample was memory CD4+ T cells from blood. These receptor sequences come from an adult in good health and CMV-seronegative.

The genes are TRBV15 and TRBJ2-5, with D tentatively TRBD2 (5 bases). CDR1 is LNHNV, CDR2 YYDKDF, per germline (reference sequence). Trimming removed 1 base at V and 5 bases at J, with 8 bases between. This CDR3 spans 13 amino acids. For the CDR3, the DNA is TGTGCCACCAGCAGAGCAAGGGAGGAGACCCAGTACTTC. It codes for CATSRAREETQYF.

V is TRBV27 and J is TRBJ2-5, with D tentatively TRBD2 (7 bases). Between the trimmed V and J ends, which lost 2 bases and 4 bases, there was a span of 11 bases. The length of the CDR3 is 14 residues. CDR1 and CDR2 from the germline V gene are MNHEY and SMNVEV (reference sequence). This chain's CDR3 is CASSLRGASETQYF. Written as DNA, the CDR3 is TGTGCCAGCAGTTTACGGGGGGCTTCAGAGACCCAGTACTTC.

The rearrangement links TRBV5-1 to TRBJ2-3; unclear D gene. Trimming took 0 bases from V and 0 from J, leaving 5 bases between them. The CDR3 is 14 amino acids. Germline V lookup: CDR1 SGHRS, CDR2 YFSETQ. In DNA, the CDR3 is TGCGCCAGCAGCTTGGGACAAAGCACAGATACGCAGTATTTT. Translated, it gives CASSLGQSTDTQYF.

V gene TRBV19 combines with J gene TRBJ2-2, with D possibly matching TRBD1 (6 bases). The CDR3 runs 18 residues. Germline-derived CDR1 and CDR2 are LNHDA and SQIVND (reference sequence). The V end lost 7 bases, the J end lost 5 bases, and 26 bases lay between the germline ends. In DNA form, the CDR3 reads TGTGCCAGTAATTTGGGGACAACAAGAAGGGGTTTTACCGGGGAGCTGTTTTTT. Protein sequence: CASNLGTTRRGFTGELFF.

This sequence joins TRBV5-6 and TRBJ1-6; the D gene is possibly TRBD1 (5 bases). Trimming removed 0 bases from V and 8 bases from J, with 15 bases in between. Looked up from germline, CDR1 is SGHDT and CDR2 is YYEEEE. This CDR3 comprises 16 residues. The CDR3 reads CASSLDRTGPYSPLHF. CDR3 DNA: TGTGCCAGCAGCTTGGACAGGACTGGCCCCTATTCACCCCTCCACTTT.

This clone was counted only a few times. The chain carries TRBV5-4 and TRBJ2-2, with TRBD2 matching 7 bases. With 2 bases clipped from V and 3 bases from J, the junction kept 7 bases outside the gene matches. Germline CDR1 and CDR2: SGHNT and YYREEE (reference sequence). The CDR3 contains 16 residues. The CDR3 loop is CASSFMSLADTGELFF. CDR3 sequence (DNA): TGTGCCAGCAGCTTCATGTCTCTAGCGGACACCGGGGAGCTGTTTTTT. The full variable domain, rest sourced from reference TRBV5-4 and TRBJ2-2, is ETGVTQSPTHLIKTRGQQVTLRCSSQSGHNTVSWYQQALGQGPQFIFQYYREEENGRGNFPPRFSGLQFPNYSSELNVNALELDDSALYLCASSFMSLADTGELFFGEGSRLTVL.

The chain links TRBV15 to TRBJ1-2; no clear D. The CDR3 covers 13 residues. CDR1 and CDR2 from the germline V gene are LNHNV and YYDKDF (reference sequence). The V end lost 2 bases, the J end lost 4 bases, and 8 bases lay between the germline ends. CDR3: CATSRPSGYGYTF. The CDR3 bases are TGTGCCACCAGCAGACCTAGTGGCTATGGCTACACCTTC.

This clone was recorded a few times. This chain joins TRBV2 and TRBJ1-1; 7 bases map to TRBD1. CDR3 length: 15 amino acids. Trimming took 11 bases from V and 3 from J; bases not matched to a gene: 15. Germline V gene sequence: CDR1 SNHLY, CDR2 FYNNEI. CDR3 region: CARKAPTGVDTEAFF. CDR3 bases: TGTGCCCGAAAAGCCCCAACAGGGGTGGACACTGAAGCTTTCTTT.

This sequence joins TRBV28 and TRBJ1-2, with D possibly being TRBD1 (6 bases). Germline CDR1 MDHEN, CDR2 SYDVKM. The CDR3 has 13 amino acids. Trimming stripped 6 bases from V and 13 bases from J, with 21 bases between. CDR3 residues: CASRDLITGFGTF. In nucleotides, the CDR3 is TGTGCCAGCAGAGACCTGATTACAGGGTTTGGCACCTTC.

This clone was counted between two and nine times. This same CDR3 is encoded by further DNA sequences in the sample. The chain couples TRBV13 to TRBJ1-5; a possible D gene is TRBD1 (5 bases). The germline V gene has CDR1 PRHDT and CDR2 FYEKMQ (reference sequence). CDR3 length: 15 amino acids. V was clipped by 2 bases and J by 2 bases, with 10 bases between them. The CDR3 protein is CASSLRRGGNQPQHF. The CDR3 DNA follows: TGTGCCAGCAGCTTACGCCGAGGGGGCAATCAGCCCCAGCATTTT. Together with reference TRBV13 and TRBJ1-5, the CDR3 gives the full variable domain: AAGVIQSPRHLIKEKRETATLKCYPIPRHDTVYWYQQGPGQDPQFLISFYEKMQSDKGSIPDRFSAQQFSDYHSELNMSSLELGDSALYFCASSLRRGGNQPQHFGDGTRLSIL.

The rearrangement joins TRBV2 to TRBJ2-1, with D perhaps given as TRBD1 or TRBD2 (5 bases each). Per germline, CDR1 SNHLY and CDR2 FYNNEI. V lost 6 bases to trimming and J lost 5 bases, with 14 bases between them. The CDR3 runs to 14 residues. CDR3 region: CASSLTGTHNEQFF. CDR3 bases: TGTGCCAGCAGCTTGACCGGGACGCACAATGAGCAGTTCTTC.

The chain joins TRBV6-1 to TRBJ1-6; a possible D gene is TRBD1 (6 bases). Trimming shortened V by 6 bases and J by 2 bases, and 8 bases separated the two germline ends. This CDR3 has 14 residues. Germline V CDR1 and CDR2: MNHNS, SASEGT. The CDR3 region is CASSTGPYNSPLHF. In nucleotides, the CDR3 is TGTGCCAGCAGCACAGGGCCCTATAATTCACCCCTCCACTTT.

The CDR3 is CASSVGPTYEQYF. The DNA of the CDR3 is TGTGCCAGCAGCGTAGGGCCGACCTACGAGCAGTACTTC. The V gene is TRBV9, the J gene TRBJ2-7; no clear D. CDR3 size: 13 residues. The ends were cut back, 0 bases at V and 2 bases at J, with 6 bases in the middle. Germline V lookup: CDR1 SGDLS, CDR2 YYNGEE.

In its sample, this clone was seen a few times. V usage is TRBV19 and J usage is TRBJ1-5, with D possibly TRBD1 on 5 matching bases. This CDR3 has 16 residues. Trimming pared 6 bases from V and 6 bases from J, leaving 21 bases between. Germline loops: CDR1 LNHDA, CDR2 SQIVND (reference sequence). Here the CDR3 reads CASSLRTGQMGQPQHF. The CDR3 nucleotides are TGTGCCAGTAGCCTACGAACGGGGCAAATGGGTCAGCCCCAGCATTTT.